This passage covers 14 T cell receptor beta chains from one sample sequenced in a study of blood T cell repertoires in COVID-19. Sequencing was performed with immunoSEQ multiplex PCR; in TCRdb, only in-frame clones are kept and a portion is missing. The sample carries around 290,000 clones, around 86% recorded once. The sample taken for sequencing was PBMCs or T cells enriched from blood (not recorded which). Receptor source: a middle-aged woman who had recovered from COVID-19.

The chain carries TRBV6-6 and TRBJ1-2, with D possibly being TRBD1 (5 bases). CDR1 is MNHNY, CDR2 SVGAGI, per germline (reference sequence). Trimming removed 6 bases from V and 4 bases from J, with 12 bases in between. The CDR3 is 13 amino acids. CDR3 amino acids: CASSYEGAYGYTF. CDR3 bases: TGTGCCAGCAGCTACGAAGGGGCCTATGGCTACACCTTC.

This clone was observed once. The V and J genes are TRBV7-9 and TRBJ1-2; no clear D. Trimming pared 3 bases from V and 3 bases from J, leaving 11 bases between. Germline V lookup: CDR1 SEHNR, CDR2 FQNEAQ (reference sequence). The CDR3 loop spans 14 amino acids. The CDR3 DNA follows: TGTGCCAGCAGCTTTGCTACAGCGGACTATGGCTACACCTTC. It is translated as CASSFATADYGYTF.

This clone appeared a single time. This sequence joins TRBV19 and TRBJ1-5, with 9 nucleotides matching TRBD1. In germline, CDR1 is LNHDA, CDR2 SQIVND (reference sequence). Trimming cost V 3 bases and J 1 base; bases outside gene matches: 4. This CDR3 spans 16 amino acids. The CDR3 sequence is CASSMAGQGSNQPQHF. The DNA of the CDR3 is TGTGCCAGTAGTATGGCTGGACAGGGGAGCAATCAGCCCCAGCATTTT.

This clone was seen only once. The rearrangement links TRBV5-5 to TRBJ2-7; possible D gene TRBD2, 5 bases. Trimming left V 4 bases short and J 3 bases short, with 11 bases between. Per the germline V gene, CDR1 is SGHKS and CDR2 is YYEKEE (reference sequence). This CDR3 spans 13 amino acids. CDR3 amino acids: CASSGGGYYEQYF. In DNA form, the CDR3 reads TGTGCCAGCAGCGGAGGTGGTTACTACGAGCAGTACTTC.

This chain joins TRBV5-1 and TRBJ1-2; 10 nucleotides agree with TRBD1. Germline V lookup: CDR1 SGHRS, CDR2 YFSETQ. The length of the CDR3 is 15 residues. The trim removed 1 base at V and 7 bases at J, leaving 7 bases unmatched. CDR3 DNA sequence: TGCGCCAGCAGCTTGTCCGGGACAGGGGATGGTGGCTACACCTTC. This sequence encodes CASSLSGTGDGGYTF.

The chain is built from TRBV7-9 and TRBJ2-2; 7 nucleotides align to TRBD2. The CDR3 is 14 residues long. With V trimmed by 4 bases and J by 4 bases, 3 bases remained unmatched. Per the germline V gene, CDR1 is SEHNR and CDR2 is FQNEAQ (reference sequence). This CDR3 reads CASSSGGSTGELFF. CDR3 nucleotides: TGTGCCAGCAGCTCCGGGGGGTCCACCGGGGAGCTGTTTTTT.

The V call is TRBV10-3, the J call TRBJ2-5; TRBD1 aligns across 7 bases. After removal of 0 bases from V and 1 base from J, the junction contained 2 bases not matched to a gene. This CDR3 spans 15 amino acids. Germline loops: CDR1 ENHRY, CDR2 SYGVKD. In DNA form, the CDR3 reads TGTGCCATCAGTGAGTCGACAGGGACCCAAGAGACCCAGTACTTC. Translating gives CAISESTGTQETQYF.

This chain connects TRBV7-3 to TRBJ1-6; D might be TRBD1 (6 bases). With 0 bases removed from V and 6 bases from J, the gap between germline ends came to 12 bases. The CDR3 has 16 amino acids. Germline V gene lookup returns CDR1 SGHTA and CDR2 FQGTGA. DNA of the CDR3: TGTGCCAGCAGCTTAACGGACAGAAGTATTAATTCACCCCTCCACTTT. Translated: CASSLTDRSINSPLHF. The whole variable domain, filled in from reference TRBV7-3 and TRBJ1-6, reads GAGVSQTPSNKVTEKGKYVELRCDPISGHTALYWYRQSLGQGPEFLIYFQGTGAADDSGLPNDRFFAVRPEGSVSTLKIQRTERGDSAVYLCASSLTDRSINSPLHFGNGTRLTVT.

Comments on this clone: No conserved phenylalanine or tryptophan ends this CDR3, so it is likely a read error. It is unclear where the CDR3 begins or ends on the DNA, so no DNA is shown, and the CDR3 is as TCRdb lists it. The chain employs TRBV16 and TRBJ2-7; the table's D call, TRBD2, has no DNA check behind it. The CDR3 length is 11 residues, termini included. Germline CDR1 and CDR2: KGHSY and FQNENV. CDR3 sequence: CASSQRRGWRS.

The chain employs TRBV27 and TRBJ2-7; 8 nucleotides match TRBD2. The CDR3 extends over 14 amino acids. Germline V gives CDR1 MNHEY, CDR2 SMNVEV (reference sequence). With 5 bases clipped from V and 3 bases from J, the junction kept 6 bases outside the gene matches. DNA of the CDR3: TGTGCCAGCAGTCTCCTCGGGGGGGGCTACGAGCAGTACTTC. It specifies CASSLLGGGYEQYF.

The V call is TRBV9, the J call TRBJ2-7; no clear D gene. The CDR3 extends over 15 amino acids. The V gene's germline CDR1 is SGDLS and CDR2 YYNGEE. V shed 3 bases and J shed 0 bases, with 13 bases lying between them. This CDR3 reads CASSAQAARSYEQYF. As DNA, the CDR3 is TGTGCCAGCAGCGCCCAGGCTGCCCGCTCCTACGAGCAGTACTTC.

This sequence joins TRBV5-1 and TRBJ1-2; TRBD1 aligns across 7 bases. This CDR3 spans 13 amino acids. Germline lookup yields CDR1 SGHRS and CDR2 YFSETQ. V lost 6 bases to trimming and J lost 0 bases; unmatched junction nucleotides: 2. The CDR3, as DNA: TGCGCCAGCAAAGACAGGGCTAACTATGGCTACACCTTC. It codes for CASKDRANYGYTF.

The rearrangement uses TRBV19 and TRBJ1-1, with D possibly matching TRBD1 (6 bases). This CDR3 is built from 13 residues. The V and J ends lost 8 bases and 2 bases respectively, with 12 bases between them. Per the germline V gene, CDR1 is LNHDA and CDR2 is SQIVND (reference sequence). This CDR3 reads CASAYRENTEAFF. Here the CDR3 DNA reads TGTGCCAGTGCCTACAGGGAAAACACTGAAGCTTTCTTT.

Details on this clone: The germline gene is not matched at one end of the junction; a read error may be the cause. DNA of the CDR3: TGTGCCAGCAGCCGACAGGGGGCGTCCCTCTTC. Translation gives CASSRQGASLF. The rearrangement uses TRBV3-1 (or the pseudogene TRBV3-2) and TRBJ1-2; 10 bases are shared with TRBD1. The CDR3 consists of 11 residues. Germline CDR1 is LGHDT and CDR2 is YNNKEL (reference sequence).